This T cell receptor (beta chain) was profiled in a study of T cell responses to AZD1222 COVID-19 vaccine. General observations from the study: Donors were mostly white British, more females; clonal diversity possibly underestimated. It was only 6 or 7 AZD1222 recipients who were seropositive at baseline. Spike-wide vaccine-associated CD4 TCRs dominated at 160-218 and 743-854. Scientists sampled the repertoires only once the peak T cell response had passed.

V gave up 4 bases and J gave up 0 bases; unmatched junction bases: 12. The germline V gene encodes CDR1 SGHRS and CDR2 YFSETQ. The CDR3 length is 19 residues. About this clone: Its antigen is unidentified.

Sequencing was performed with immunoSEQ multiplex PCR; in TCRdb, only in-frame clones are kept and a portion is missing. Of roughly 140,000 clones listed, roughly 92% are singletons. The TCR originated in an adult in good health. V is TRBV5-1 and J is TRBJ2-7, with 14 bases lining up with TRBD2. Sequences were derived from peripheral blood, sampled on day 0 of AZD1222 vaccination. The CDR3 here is CASSLGTSGSPSHSYEQYF. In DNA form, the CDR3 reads TGCGCCAGCAGCCTAGGGACTAGCGGGAGTCCTTCCCACTCCTACGAGCAGTACTTC. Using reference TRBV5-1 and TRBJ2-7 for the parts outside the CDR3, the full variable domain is KAGVTQTPRYLIKTRGQQVTLSCSPISGHRSVSWYQQTPGQGLQFLFEYFSETQRNKGNFPGRFSGRQFSNSRSEMNVSTLELGDSALYLCASSLGTSGSPSHSYEQYFGPGTRLTVT.